This entry lists 12 T cell receptor beta chains sequenced from one sample in a study of cytomegalovirus exposure and HLA in healthy donors. 60 Vbeta and 13 Jbeta primers were used in PCR. Method: immunoSEQ multiplex PCR; TCRdb's copy keeps in-frame clones and lacks some. The top ten hold about 3% of the sample, which has more than 110,000 clones, roughly 80% seen once. Input material: PBMCs. These receptors were obtained from a female donor in good health and CMV-seronegative.

The chain carries TRBV5-1 and TRBJ1-5; D possibly corresponds to TRBD1 (5 bases). Germline values: CDR1 SGHRS, CDR2 YFSETQ. V was pared by 4 bases and J by 3 bases, with 8 bases between. This CDR3 is built from 13 residues. The DNA of the CDR3 is TGCGCCAGCAGCCCGGACAACAATCAGCCCCAGCATTTT. Its protein is CASSPDNNQPQHF.

The chain links TRBV5-4 to TRBJ1-2; D is possibly TRBD1 (6 bases). This CDR3 region has 14 residues. Germline V gene sequence: CDR1 SGHNT, CDR2 YYREEE (reference sequence). Trimming removed 4 bases at V and 7 bases at J, with 17 bases between. CDR3 sequence reads: CASSVQGVIGGYTF. DNA of the CDR3: TGTGCCAGCAGCGTACAGGGAGTCATCGGTGGCTACACCTTC.

V gene TRBV12-2 combines with J gene TRBJ1-1. TRBV12-2 is a pseudogene locus. The CDR3 is 18 residues long. CDR3 sequence reads: CASRIPRDFPERNTEAFF. The CDR3, as DNA: TGTGCAAGTCGCATCCCCCGGGACTTCCCCGAAAGAAACACTGAAGCTTTCTTT.

The chain has TRBV5-6 and TRBJ2-5; possible D gene TRBD2, 6 bases. Germline V lookup: CDR1 SGHDT, CDR2 YYEEEE. This CDR3 region has 11 residues. Trimming stripped 4 bases from V and 11 bases from J, with 12 bases between. CDR3 nucleotides: TGTGCCAGCAGCCATCGACTAGATCAGTACTTC. It translates to CASSHRLDQYF.

The chain uses TRBV5-5 and TRBJ2-3; 10 nucleotides agree with TRBD1. V lost 5 bases, J lost 2 bases, and 8 bases stayed unmatched. CDR1 and CDR2 from the germline V gene are SGHKS and YYEKEE (reference sequence). This CDR3 region has 16 residues. Written as DNA, the CDR3 is TGTGCCAGCAGTCGGATGGGGACAGGGGTCACAGATACGCAGTATTTT. Translation gives CASSRMGTGVTDTQYF.

The chain joins TRBV9 to TRBJ2-1; D gene unclear. CDR1 is SGDLS, CDR2 YYNGEE, per germline. Trimming stripped 0 bases from V and 0 bases from J, with 4 bases between. CDR3 length: 14 residues. The CDR3 here is CASSVASSYNEQFF. CDR3 sequence (DNA): TGTGCCAGCAGCGTAGCGTCCTCCTACAATGAGCAGTTCTTC. The full variable domain, completed using reference TRBV9 and TRBJ2-1, is DSGVTQTPKHLITATGQRVTLRCSPRSGDLSVYWYQQSLDQGLQFLIQYYNGEERAKGNILERFSAQQFPDLHSELNLSSLELGDSALYFCASSVASSYNEQFFGPGTRLTVL.

In nucleotides, the CDR3 is TGCGCCAGCAGCCAAGAGACAAGCTATGGCTACACCTTC. This encodes CASSQETSYGYTF. The V and J genes are TRBV4-3 and TRBJ1-2; D unclear. V dropped 0 bases and J dropped 4 bases, with 6 bases sitting between them. The length of the CDR3 is 13 residues. CDR1 LGHNA and CDR2 YSLEER come from the germline V gene.

The DNA for the CDR3 is TGCGCCAGCAGCTTGACCTACAGATCTGGGGCCAACGTCCTGACTTTC. It encodes CASSLTYRSGANVLTF. The rearrangement uses TRBV5-1 and TRBJ2-6; D is ambiguous. The V gene lost 1 base and the J gene lost 1 base, with 9 bases spanning the gap. The CDR3 contains 16 residues. Per germline, CDR1 SGHRS and CDR2 YFSETQ.

This clone was picked up one time. The rearrangement uses TRBV11-2 and TRBJ2-3; 8 nucleotides match TRBD2. The J segment lost 6 bases and the V segment lost 1 base, leaving 3 bases of the junction unmatched. Per germline, CDR1 SGHAT and CDR2 FQNNGV. The CDR3 is 14 amino acids. The CDR3, as DNA: TGTGCCAGCAGCTTAGCCGGGAGGGCGGATACGCAGTATTTT. Protein sequence: CASSLAGRADTQYF.

The chain has TRBV19 and TRBJ1-2; TRBD1 matches 7 bases. In germline, CDR1 is LNHDA, CDR2 SQIVND (reference sequence). There are 12 residues in the CDR3. The V gene end was trimmed by 7 bases and the J gene end by 3 bases; junction bases not matched to a gene: 2. CDR3 sequence (DNA): TGTGCCAGTACCCAGGGGGACTATGGCTACACCTTC. Translated: CASTQGDYGYTF.

The J gene is TRBJ2-5, the V gene TRBV4-3; possibly TRBD1 for D (5 bases). The V gene's germline CDR1 is LGHNA and CDR2 YSLEER. Trimming removed 0 bases from V and 13 bases from J, with 12 bases in between. There are 12 residues in the CDR3. CDR3 loop: CASSQEGSDTYF. The CDR3 nucleotides are TGCGCCAGCAGCCAAGAAGGATCGGACACGTACTTC.

V and J are TRBV7-9 and TRBJ2-2, with 8 bases matching TRBD2. Losses at the gene ends were 2 bases for V and 5 bases for J; bases not matched to a gene: 10. The germline V gene has CDR1 SEHNR and CDR2 FQNEAQ (reference sequence). This CDR3 is built from 17 residues. In DNA, the CDR3 is TGTGCCAGCAGCTTACCAGCGGGGGCCGAGAGTACCGGGGAGCTGTTTTTT. Protein product: CASSLPAGAESTGELFF.